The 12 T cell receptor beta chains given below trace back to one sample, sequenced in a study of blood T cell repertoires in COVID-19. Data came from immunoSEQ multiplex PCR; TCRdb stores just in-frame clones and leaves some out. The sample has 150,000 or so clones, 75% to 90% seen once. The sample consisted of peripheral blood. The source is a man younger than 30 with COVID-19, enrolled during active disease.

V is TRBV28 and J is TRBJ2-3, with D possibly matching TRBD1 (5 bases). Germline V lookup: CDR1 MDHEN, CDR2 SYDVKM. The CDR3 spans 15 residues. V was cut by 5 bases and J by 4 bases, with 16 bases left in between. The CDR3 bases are TGTGCCAGCAGTATTACAGACAGTAGCCCAGATACGCAGTATTTT. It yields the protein CASSITDSSPDTQYF.

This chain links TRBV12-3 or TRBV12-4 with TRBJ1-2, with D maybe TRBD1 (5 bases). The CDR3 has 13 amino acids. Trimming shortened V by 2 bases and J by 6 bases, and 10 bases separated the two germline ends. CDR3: CASSLQGPNGYTF. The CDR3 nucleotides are TGTGCCAGCAGTTTACAGGGTCCGAATGGCTACACCTTC.

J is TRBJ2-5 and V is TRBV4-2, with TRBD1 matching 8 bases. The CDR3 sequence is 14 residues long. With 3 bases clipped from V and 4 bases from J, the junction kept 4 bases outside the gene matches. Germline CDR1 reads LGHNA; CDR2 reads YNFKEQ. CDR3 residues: CASSQDRVRETQYF. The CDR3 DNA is TGTGCCAGCAGCCAGGACAGGGTAAGAGAGACCCAGTACTTC.

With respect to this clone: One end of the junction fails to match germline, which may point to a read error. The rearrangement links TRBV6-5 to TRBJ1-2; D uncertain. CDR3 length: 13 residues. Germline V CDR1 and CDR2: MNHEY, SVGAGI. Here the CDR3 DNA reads TGTGCCACCAGTCGAATACGGGATCGTGGCTACACCTTC. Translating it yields CATSRIRDRGYTF.

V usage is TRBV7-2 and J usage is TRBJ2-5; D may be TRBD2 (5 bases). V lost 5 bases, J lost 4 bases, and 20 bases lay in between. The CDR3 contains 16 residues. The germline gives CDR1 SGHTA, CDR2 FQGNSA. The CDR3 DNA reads TGTGCCAGCAGCCCGCCGGGGTCGTATTATCGAGAGACCCAGTACTTC. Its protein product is CASSPPGSYYRETQYF.

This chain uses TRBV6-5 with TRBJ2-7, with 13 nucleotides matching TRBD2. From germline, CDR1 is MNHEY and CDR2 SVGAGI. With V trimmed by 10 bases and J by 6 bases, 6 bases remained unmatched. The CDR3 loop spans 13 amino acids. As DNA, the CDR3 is TGTGCCACCCGGACTAGCGGGAGTTTCGAGCAGTACTTC. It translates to CATRTSGSFEQYF.

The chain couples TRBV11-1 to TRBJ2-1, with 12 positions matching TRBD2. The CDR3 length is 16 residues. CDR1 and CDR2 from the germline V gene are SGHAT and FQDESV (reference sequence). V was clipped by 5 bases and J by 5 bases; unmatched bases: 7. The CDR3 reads CASSGPSGRAHNEQFF. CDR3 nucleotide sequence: TGTGCCAGCAGCGGACCTAGCGGGAGGGCTCACAATGAGCAGTTCTTC.

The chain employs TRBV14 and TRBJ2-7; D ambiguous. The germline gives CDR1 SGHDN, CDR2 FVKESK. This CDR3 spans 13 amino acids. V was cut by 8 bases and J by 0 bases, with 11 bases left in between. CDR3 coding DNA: TGTGCCAGCGTCGCGGCGAACTCCTACGAGCAGTACTTC. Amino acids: CASVAANSYEQYF.

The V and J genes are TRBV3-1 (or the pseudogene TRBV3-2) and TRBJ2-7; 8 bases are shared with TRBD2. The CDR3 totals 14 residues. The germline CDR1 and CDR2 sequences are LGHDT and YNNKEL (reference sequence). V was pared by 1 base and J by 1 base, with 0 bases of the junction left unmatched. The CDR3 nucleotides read TGTGCCAGCAGCCAAGCGGGGGGGTCCTACGAGCAGTACTTC. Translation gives CASSQAGGSYEQYF.

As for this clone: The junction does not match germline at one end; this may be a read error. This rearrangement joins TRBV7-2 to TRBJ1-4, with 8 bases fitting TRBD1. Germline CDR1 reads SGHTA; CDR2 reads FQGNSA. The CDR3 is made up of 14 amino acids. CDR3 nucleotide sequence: TGTGCCAGCAGCTCTATACAGGGGGGGGAAAAACTGCTTTTT. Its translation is CASSSIQGGEKLLF.

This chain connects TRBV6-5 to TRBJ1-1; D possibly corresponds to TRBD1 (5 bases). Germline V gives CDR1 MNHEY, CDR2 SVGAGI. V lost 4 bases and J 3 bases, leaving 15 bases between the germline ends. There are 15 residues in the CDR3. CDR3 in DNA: TGTGCCAGCAGTTTATCAGGGTCGGTGGACACTGAAGCTTTCTTT. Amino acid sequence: CASSLSGSVDTEAFF.

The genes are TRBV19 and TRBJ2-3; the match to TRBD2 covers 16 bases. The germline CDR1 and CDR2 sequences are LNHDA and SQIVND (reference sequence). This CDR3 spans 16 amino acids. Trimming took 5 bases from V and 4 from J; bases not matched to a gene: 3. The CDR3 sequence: CASSGTSGRASDTQYF. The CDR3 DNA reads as TGTGCCAGTAGTGGGACTAGCGGGAGGGCCTCAGATACGCAGTATTTT.